This T cell receptor (beta chain) was captured by sequencing in a study of control samples from healthy donors and cancer patients. Measured with immunoSEQ multiplex PCR; TCRdb has only the in-frame clones, and not every one. The table for this sample gives some 180,000 clones. The V end lost 4 bases, the J end lost 6 bases, and 12 bases lay between the germline ends. From germline, CDR1 is MDHEN and CDR2 SYDVKM. This CDR3 is 13 amino acids long. V usage is TRBV28 and J usage is TRBJ1-1, with a weak D call TRBD1 (5 bases). Material for sequencing was blood. This sequence originates from a woman in her twenties or thirties in good health. The CDR3 DNA follows: TGTGCCAGCAGTTCACGACAGCCTGCTGAAGCTTTCTTT. This encodes CASSSRQPAEAFF.